This TCR beta chain was captured by sequencing in a study of blood T cell repertoires in COVID-19. On the study more broadly: PBMCs, B-cell-depleted T cells, or T cells provided the cDNA or gDNA that made up the material.

This CDR3 has 14 amino acids. V was cut by 0 bases and J by 5 bases, with 11 bases left in between. CDR1 is SGDLS, CDR2 YYNGEE, per germline. Measured with immunoSEQ multiplex PCR; TCRdb has only the in-frame clones, and not every one. The table lists around 140,000 clones, 65% to 85% of them singletons. V is TRBV9 and J is TRBJ1-1; unclear D gene. What was sequenced was peripheral blood. This receptor was taken from an elderly woman with acute or convalescent COVID-19. CDR3 nucleotides: TGTGCCAGCAGCGTAGATTCCCGGAGAACTGAAGCTTTCTTT. As protein: CASSVDSRRTEAFF.